The clone carrying this T cell receptor beta chain was counted once. V gave up 5 bases and J gave up 4 bases; unmatched junction bases: 10. The CDR3 covers 16 residues. Germline V gene lookup returns CDR1 SGHNT and CDR2 YENEEA. The source of the sample is a study of control samples from healthy donors and cancer patients. Some clones are missing from TCRdb's copy, which holds only in-frame ones; the method was immunoSEQ multiplex PCR. The sample gives about 150,000 clones, more than 85% of which show up once; 2% is in the top ten. The receptor's source is a woman aged 40 to 50 in good health. The V call is TRBV11-3, the J call TRBJ2-5, with 10 bases matching TRBD2. Source material: blood. The CDR3 nucleotides read TGTGCCAGCAGCACACAACCCCGACTAGCGGGAGAGACCCAGTACTTC. This translates into CASSTQPRLAGETQYF. The full variable domain, its missing parts supplied by reference TRBV11-3 and TRBJ2-5, is EAGVVQSPRYKIIEKKQPVAFWCNPISGHNTLYWYLQNLGQGPELLIRYENEEAVDDSQLPKDRFSAERLKGVDSTLKIQPAELGDSAVYLCASSTQPRLAGETQYFGPGTRLLVL.